Each of the 13 T cell receptor beta chains below was sequenced from the same sample in a study of control samples from healthy donors and cancer patients. Using immunoSEQ multiplex PCR, the repertoire was profiled, and TCRdb retains in-frame clones only, with some absent. The table lists roughly 400,000 clones, approximately 90% of them singletons. Sequenced sample: PBMCs. Receptors were obtained from a man aged 35 to 55 with head and neck cancer.

The rearrangement links TRBV4-1 to TRBJ1-1; D remains ambiguous. The V end lost 3 bases, the J end lost 5 bases, and 10 bases lay between the germline ends. Germline V CDR1 and CDR2: MGHRA, YSYEKL. The CDR3 is 13 amino acids. The CDR3 loop reads CASSQDRGTEAFF. As DNA, the CDR3 is TGCGCCAGCAGCCAGGATCGTGGTACTGAAGCTTTCTTT.

This sequence joins TRBV27 and TRBJ2-2; perhaps TRBD1 as D (6 bases). CDR3 length equals 13 residues. Germline V lookup: CDR1 MNHEY, CDR2 SMNVEV (reference sequence). Trimming shortened V by 6 bases and J by 6 bases, and 11 bases separated the two germline ends. DNA for the CDR3: TGTGCCAGCAGGGTCAGGGGTTCCGGGGAGCTGTTTTTT. As protein: CASRVRGSGELFF.

This chain links TRBV28 with TRBJ2-5; no clear D. Trimming shortened V by 6 bases and J by 3 bases, and 14 bases separated the two germline ends. CDR3 length equals 14 residues. The germline V gene has CDR1 MDHEN and CDR2 SYDVKM. The CDR3 spells CASRSRGSEETQYF. The CDR3 DNA reads TGTGCCAGCAGATCTCGTGGGTCCGAAGAGACCCAGTACTTC. The full variable domain, with the rest looked up from reference TRBV28 and TRBJ2-5, is DVKVTQSSRYLVKRTGEKVFLECVQDMDHENMFWYRQDPGLGLRLIYFSYDVKMKEKGDIPEGYSVSREKKERFSLILESASTNQTSMYLCASRSRGSEETQYFGPGTRLLVL.

V and J are TRBV7-2 and TRBJ2-1; D might be TRBD2 (6 bases). Trimming shortened V by 5 bases and J by 4 bases, and 12 bases separated the two germline ends. The CDR3 runs 14 residues. Germline V gives CDR1 SGHTA, CDR2 FQGNSA. The CDR3 DNA follows: TGTGCCAGCAGCCCCGGGACTCTTTACAATGAGCAGTTCTTC. Translation: CASSPGTLYNEQFF. The entire variable domain, with the rest obtained from reference TRBV7-2 and TRBJ2-1, is as follows: GAGVSQSPSNKVTEKGKDVELRCDPISGHTALYWYRQSLGQGLEFLIYFQGNSAPDKSGLPSDRFSAERTGGSVSTLTIQRTQQEDSAVYLCASSPGTLYNEQFFGPGTRLTVL.

This chain links TRBV12-3 or TRBV12-4 with TRBJ1-5; D call uncertain. CDR3 length equals 12 residues. Trimming cost V 6 bases and J 5 bases, with 8 bases left between them. The DNA for the CDR3 is TGTGCCAGCAGACACGGTTATCAGCCCCAGCATTTT. Translating gives CASRHGYQPQHF.

This clone was detected a few times. The chain combines TRBV4-1 with TRBJ1-2, with 7 bases aligning to TRBD1. The trim removed 1 base at V and 4 bases at J, leaving 6 bases unmatched. The CDR3 length is 15 residues. Per germline, CDR1 MGHRA and CDR2 YSYEKL. The DNA of the CDR3 is TGCGCCAGCAGCCAAGGGACAGGAGGGGTCTATGGCTACACCTTC. It specifies CASSQGTGGVYGYTF.

The V call is TRBV18, the J call TRBJ2-7; 10 bases align to TRBD2. CDR1 and CDR2 (germline): KGHSH, LQKENI. The CDR3 has 15 amino acids. After removal of 2 bases from V and 4 bases from J, the junction contained 5 bases not matched to a gene. The CDR3 sequence is CASSPDSGGGYEQYF. In DNA form, the CDR3 reads TGTGCCAGCTCACCAGACAGCGGGGGGGGATACGAGCAGTACTTC.

The chain combines TRBV3-1 (or the pseudogene TRBV3-2) with TRBJ1-1; no clear D gene. V lost 3 bases, J lost 1 base, and 12 bases lay in between. Looked up from germline, CDR1 is LGHDT and CDR2 is YNNKEL (reference sequence). This CDR3 is built from 15 residues. The CDR3 sequence: CASSHISRENTEAFF. CDR3 coding DNA: TGTGCCAGCAGCCATATTTCCCGGGAGAACACTGAAGCTTTCTTT.

The chain links TRBV11-3 to TRBJ2-1; 10 positions match TRBD2. Germline V gene lookup returns CDR1 SGHNT and CDR2 YENEEA. The CDR3 is made up of 15 amino acids. The J segment lost 9 bases and the V segment lost 1 base, leaving 6 bases of the junction unmatched. The CDR3 loop reads CASSLGGTSVLEQFF. CDR3 DNA sequence: TGTGCCAGCAGCTTAGGGGGGACTAGCGTACTTGAGCAGTTCTTC.

The chain carries TRBV12-3 or TRBV12-4 and TRBJ1-1, with D possibly matching TRBD1 (6 bases). There are 12 residues in the CDR3. The V end lost 5 bases, the J end lost 5 bases, and 9 bases lay between the germline ends. The CDR3 bases are TGTGCCAGCAGTATACAGGGAACTGAAGCTTTCTTT. Its protein product is CASSIQGTEAFF.

There are a few counts of this clone. The gene calls are TRBV7-2 and TRBJ2-6, with 7 nucleotides matching TRBD2. From germline, CDR1 is SGHTA and CDR2 FQGNSA. The V segment lost 5 bases and the J segment 2 bases; nucleotides outside the gene matches: 6. The CDR3 contains 16 residues. The CDR3: CASSLSAGAGANVLTF. The CDR3 nucleotides are TGTGCCAGCAGCCTGTCGGCGGGGGCTGGGGCCAACGTCCTGACTTTC. The entire variable domain, with the rest obtained from reference TRBV7-2 and TRBJ2-6, is as follows: GAGVSQSPSNKVTEKGKDVELRCDPISGHTALYWYRQSLGQGLEFLIYFQGNSAPDKSGLPSDRFSAERTGGSVSTLTIQRTQQEDSAVYLCASSLSAGAGANVLTFGAGSRLTVL.

The rearrangement uses TRBV19 and TRBJ1-5; D is possibly TRBD1 (5 bases). CDR1 LNHDA and CDR2 SQIVND come from the germline V gene (reference sequence). Trimming pared 5 bases from V and 2 bases from J, leaving 13 bases between. The CDR3 extends over 15 amino acids. The CDR3 nucleotides read TGTGCCAGTAGTTTAAAACAGGTTGGCAATCAGCCCCAGCATTTT. Its translation: CASSLKQVGNQPQHF.

The chain links TRBV28 to TRBJ2-6, with D unresolved. Germline V gene sequence: CDR1 MDHEN, CDR2 SYDVKM. The length of the CDR3 is 14 residues. V lost 10 bases and J 0 bases, leaving 10 bases between the germline ends. This CDR3 is CATTTDSGANVLTF. For the CDR3, the DNA is TGTGCCACTACGACCGACTCTGGGGCCAACGTCCTGACTTTC.